This T cell receptor beta chain derives from a study of read filtering for tumor transcriptome and immune sequencing (dated by TCRdb to the early 2020s). General notes on the study: The cohort was composed of about 16 male and over 13 female patients, with a mean age of approximately 66 years and an age range of roughly 47 to 90. Under revised international staging, roughly eight patients fell into R-ISS I, some 15 into R-ISS II and about 7 into R-ISS III. After DNase treatment, whole-transcriptome libraries were prepared with the TruSeq RNA Access Library Prep Kit. Per sample, about 4.05 to 10.27 million TCR-region mapped reads were obtained with IR-seq, compared with only about 80 to 1273 with RNA-seq. TCR repertoires obtained by targeted immune repertoire sequencing and by bulk whole-transcriptome sequencing performed on the same bone marrow samples were compared. A main aim was a read-filtering strategy for immune repertoire data, specifically whether clonotypes supported by a single read should be removed.

V loses 6 bases at its end and J loses 3 bases; junction bases beyond the gene matches: 4. Reading the germline V gene (reference sequence) gives CDR1 DFQATT and CDR2 SNEGSKA. Reading from cysteine to phenylalanine, the CDR3 counts 12 amino acids. The DNA shown is the 36-base CDR3, in frame from base 1. TCR libraries were built from 400 ng RNA with the Immunoverse kit, using molecular barcoded adaptors covering alpha/delta and beta/gamma chains. The same RNA used for transcriptome sequencing was used for TCR library preparation. Sequencing of TCR libraries was carried out on an Illumina HiSeq 4000 with 2 x 150 cycles. The authors processed their data as follows. TCR reads were aligned to human V, D, J and C references and assembled into CDR3 clonotypes with MiXCR, including quality filtering and error correction. The tcR package in R was used for analysis of clonotype counts and gene usage diversity. Raw mapping reads were checked after the RNA-seq reads had been mapped by STAR aligner version 2.5.3a onto the human GRCh37 genome. To test how sequencing depth affected the clonotypes detected, IR-seq fastq files were randomly downsampled with Seqtk 1.3. The raw public reads went through TCRdb reprocessing: fastp at Q25, MiXCR clone calling, in-frame beta chains kept. Records with the same CDR3 protein are collapsed into one entry carrying the most frequent genes and DNA. TCRdb, rather than the study authors, made the V and J calls. The table for this sample lists 62,000 or so distinct CDR3 sequences; around 20% of them were counted only once. 15% to 20% of the sample rests with the top ten.

Each patient had bone marrow sampled at the time of active disease. Ficoll-Hypaque density gradient centrifugation was used to isolate the bone marrow mononuclear cells. Myeloma plasma cells were removed and CD138-negative cells were obtained by negative selection following labeling with CD138 magnetic microbeads on a MACS separator. Purity of the isolated cells was checked by flow cytometry on an Attune NxT using CD138 antibodies. Total RNA was extracted using TRIzol reagent and was quantified on a NanoDrop spectrophotometer. Paired RNA-seq and IR-seq were performed on each patient's CD138-negative bone marrow sample. In its sample, this clonotype was seen many times. The antigen it recognizes is unknown. Per-nucleotide qualities are absent, and no much larger clonotype sits a single base away. Broader findings and caveats from the paper: Clonotypes were captured by IR-seq at much higher depth and more reliably than by RNA-seq, and smaller IR-seq throughput was sufficient for identification of most shared clonotypes. Single-read clonotypes made up about four fifths of clonotypes but roughly 3.2% of total reads in IR-seq, and over 65% of clonotypes and approximately 45% of reads in RNA-seq. The sorted CD138-negative fraction was not purified T cells but a mixed bone marrow immune population. Removing single-read clonotypes increased the correlation between IR-seq and RNA-seq shared clonotype proportions.

The clonotype comes from a donor aged 40 or older with multiple myeloma. The sequenced material came from a population of CD138-negative cells sorted from bone marrow. Read against the paper, the sample's cell subset or site label means: bone marrow mononuclear cells depleted of CD138+ plasma/myeloma cells by negative magnetic selection. This sequence uses TRBV20-1 and TRBJ2-7; 8 bases in the middle match TRBD1. The CDR3 region: CSADRGRYEQYF. Here is the DNA: TGCAGTGCAGACAGGGGTCGCTACGAGCAGTACTTC.